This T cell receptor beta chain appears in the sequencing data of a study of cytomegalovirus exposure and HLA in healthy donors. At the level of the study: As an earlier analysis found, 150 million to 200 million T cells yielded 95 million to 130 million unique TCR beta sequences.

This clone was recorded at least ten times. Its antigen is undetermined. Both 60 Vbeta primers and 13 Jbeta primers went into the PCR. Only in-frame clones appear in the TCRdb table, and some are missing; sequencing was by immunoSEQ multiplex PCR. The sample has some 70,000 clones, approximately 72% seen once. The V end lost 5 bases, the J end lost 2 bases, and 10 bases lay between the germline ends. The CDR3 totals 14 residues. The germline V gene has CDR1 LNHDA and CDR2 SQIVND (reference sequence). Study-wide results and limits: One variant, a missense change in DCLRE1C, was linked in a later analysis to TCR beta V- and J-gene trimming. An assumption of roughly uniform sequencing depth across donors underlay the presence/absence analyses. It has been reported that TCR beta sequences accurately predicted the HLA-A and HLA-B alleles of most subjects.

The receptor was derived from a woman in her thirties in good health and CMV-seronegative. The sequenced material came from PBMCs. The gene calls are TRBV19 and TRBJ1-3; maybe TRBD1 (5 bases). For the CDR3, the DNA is TGTGCCAGTAGTGTGACAGACGCTGGAAACACCATATATTTT. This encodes CASSVTDAGNTIYF.